This T cell receptor (beta chain) came from a study of cytomegalovirus exposure and HLA in healthy donors. CDR3 length equals 14 residues. Per germline, CDR1 MDHEN and CDR2 SYDVKM. Trimming removed 3 bases from V and 5 bases from J; junction bases left unmatched: 7. Sequencing used immunoSEQ multiplex PCR; TCRdb keeps in-frame clones, though not all of them. The data contain fewer than 300,000 clones, 88% of them singletons. The donors were part of the validation cohort of 120 or so subjects. That cohort was separate from the first cohort, which comprised 700 or so subjects. Sequencing used PBMCs. The sequence derives from a woman aged 18-29 years in good health and CMV-seronegative. The chain couples TRBV28 to TRBJ2-7; 7 bases fit TRBD2. DNA for the CDR3: TGTGCCAGCAGTTTCGTGCGGGAGTTTGACGAGCAGTACTTC. This gives the protein CASSFVREFDEQYF.